Listed here are 5 T cell receptor beta chains from one sample, sequenced in a study of tumor-infiltrating lymphocytes in primary liver carcinoma. It was from roughly 20-30 mg of unsorted bulk tissue that RNA and DNA were co-extracted. TCR beta cDNA was prepared out of around 460 ng total RNA by means of a constant-region primer. Generation of the TCR beta libraries relied on three nested multiplex PCR rounds using slightly modified ARM-PCR. Both of the initial two PCR rounds ran for roughly 11 cycles and employed TRBV1-TRBV30 forward primers alongside a C-beta reverse primer. TCRdb reanalysed the multiplex PCR reads using MiXCR and keeps one entry per CDR3 protein. Of 150,000 to 200,000 distinct CDR3 sequences in the sample, about 82% are singletons; the top ten hold about a sixth. Input material: tumor tissue from primary liver carcinoma. These receptors all stem from a middle-aged man with primary liver carcinoma and hepatitis B virus infection.

The V and J genes are TRBV6-1 and TRBJ2-3; 7 bases are a match to TRBD2. Germline V gene sequence: CDR1 MNHNS, CDR2 SASEGT. Trimming cost V 5 bases and J 5 bases; bases outside gene matches: 10. The CDR3 sequence is 15 residues long. CDR3 region: CASSPTSLRLDTQYF. As DNA, the CDR3 is TGTGCCAGCAGTCCGACTAGCTTGAGATTAGATACGCAGTATTTT.

As regards this clonotype: Germline is not matched at one junction end, which may reflect a read error. The genes are TRBV4-3 and TRBJ2-1; D gene uncertain. The germline V gene encodes CDR1 LGHNA and CDR2 YSLEER. There are 16 residues in the CDR3. The DNA for the CDR3 is TGCGCCAGCAGCCAAAATCCCTACTCCGAATACAATGAGCAATTCTTC. This sequence encodes CASSQNPYSEYNEQFF.

The chain links TRBV30 to TRBJ1-2, with no clear D. Germline values: CDR1 GTSNPN, CDR2 SVGIG (reference sequence). CDR3 length: 11 residues. V lost 3 bases and J 5 bases, leaving 7 bases between the germline ends. The CDR3 loop is CAWRGIYGYTF. CDR3 nucleotides: TGTGCCTGGAGGGGGATATATGGCTACACCTTC.

To note about this clonotype: Possible read error: a much larger clone is one base away. The rearrangement joins TRBV28 to TRBJ2-7; 9 nucleotides agree with TRBD2. Germline CDR1 and CDR2: MDHEN and SYDVKM. This CDR3 spans 15 amino acids. The CDR3 protein is CASSPSSGRRDEHYF. In DNA, the CDR3 is TGTGCCAGCAGCCCTTCAAGCGGGAGGCGGGACGAGCACTACTTC.

J is TRBJ2-3 and V is TRBV29-1; no reliable D call. The germline V gene has CDR1 SQVTM and CDR2 ANQGSEA. CDR3 size: 14 residues. V gave up 7 bases and J gave up 2 bases, with 16 bases separating them. The CDR3 bases are TGCAGCGACCAAACAGTGGGCGTCACAGATACGCAGTATTTT. It yields the protein CSDQTVGVTDTQYF.